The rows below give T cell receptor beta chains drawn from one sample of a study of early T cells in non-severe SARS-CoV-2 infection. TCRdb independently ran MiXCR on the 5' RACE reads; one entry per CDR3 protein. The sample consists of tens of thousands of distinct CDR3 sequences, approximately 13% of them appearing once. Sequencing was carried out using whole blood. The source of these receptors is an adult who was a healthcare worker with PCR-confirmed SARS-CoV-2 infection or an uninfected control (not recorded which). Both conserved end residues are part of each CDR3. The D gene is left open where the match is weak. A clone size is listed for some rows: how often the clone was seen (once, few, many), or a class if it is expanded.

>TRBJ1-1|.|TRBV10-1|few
TGCGCCAGCAGTGAGTCTACATTCTCAGGGGTTTCCACTGAAGCTTTCTTT
CASSESTFSGVSTEAFF
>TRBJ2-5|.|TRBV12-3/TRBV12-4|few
TGTGCCAGCAAAATAGGGGGATTCGGGCAAGAGACCCAGTACTTC
CASKIGGFGQETQYF
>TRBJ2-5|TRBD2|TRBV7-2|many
TGTGCCAGCAGCTTGGGACTACCCAGCCAAGAGACCCAGTACTTC
CASSLGLPSQETQYF
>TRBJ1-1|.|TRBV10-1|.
TGCGCCAGCAGTGAGTCACAGGGTTTTACTGAAGCTTTCTTT
CASSESQGFTEAFF
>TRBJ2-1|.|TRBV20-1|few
TGCAGTGCTAGTTTCCGGAGCTCCTACAATGAGCAGTTCTTC
CSASFRSSYNEQFF
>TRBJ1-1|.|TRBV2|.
TGTGCCAGCGGAGGCCCCCCCTGGGCTGAAGCTTTCTTT
CASGGPPWAEAFF
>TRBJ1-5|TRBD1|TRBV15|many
TGTGCCACCAGCAGAGGGGCAGGGGGCTCGCCCCAGCATTTT
CATSRGAGGSPQHF
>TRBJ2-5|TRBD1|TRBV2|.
TGTGCCAGCAGTGAGAGGGTAGGGGGCTACGGAGAGACCCAGTACTTC
CASSERVGGYGETQYF
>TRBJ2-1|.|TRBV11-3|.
TGTGCCAGCAGCTTAGAGGACTCCTACAATGAGCAGTTCTTC
CASSLEDSYNEQFF
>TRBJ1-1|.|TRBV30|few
TGTGCCTGGAGCGACATCCCGATGGGTGGGAAGAGAGCTTTCTTT
CAWSDIPMGGKRAFF
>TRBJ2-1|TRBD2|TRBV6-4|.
TGTGCCAGCAGTTGGACTAGCGGGGGCGGCGACAATGAGCAGTTCTTC
CASSWTSGGGDNEQFF
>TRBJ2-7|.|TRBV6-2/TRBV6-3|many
TGTGCCAGCAGTTATCGGGTCGGAGTCTACGAGCAGTACTTC
CASSYRVGVYEQYF
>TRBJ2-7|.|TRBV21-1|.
TGTGCCAGCAGCAAATCAACCCAATCTCTCTCCTACGAGCAGTACTTC
CASSKSTQSLSYEQYF
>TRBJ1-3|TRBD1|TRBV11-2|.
TGTGCCAGCAGCCACTACTCCGACAGGGGACGAAACACCATATATTTT
CASSHYSDRGRNTIYF
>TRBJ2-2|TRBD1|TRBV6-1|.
TGTGCCAGCAGCGGGCGACAGGGGGCAGGGGAGCTGTTTTTT
CASSGRQGAGELFF
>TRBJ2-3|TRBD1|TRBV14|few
TGTGCCAGCAGCCAATGGCTTGGACAGGCCACGCAGTATTTT
CASSQWLGQATQYF
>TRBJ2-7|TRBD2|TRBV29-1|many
TGCAGCTATACAACGGGGGGCTACGAGCAGTACTTC
CSYTTGGYEQYF
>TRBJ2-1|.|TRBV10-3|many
TGTGCCATCAGCAAGGCCGGGGCAAATGATTACAATGAGCAGTTCTTC
CAISKAGANDYNEQFF
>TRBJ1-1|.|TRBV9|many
TGTGCCAGCAGCGTAGGATTTGTGACTGAAGCTTTCTTT
CASSVGFVTEAFF
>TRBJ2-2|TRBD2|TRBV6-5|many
TGTGCCAGCAGTTACTACCCTAGCGGGGGGAACACCGGGGAGCTGTTTTTT
CASSYYPSGGNTGELFF
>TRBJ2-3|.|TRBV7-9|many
TGTGCCAGCGCGACAGAAAACACAGATACGCAGTATTTT
CASATENTDTQYF
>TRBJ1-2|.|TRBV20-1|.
TGCAGTGCTTCAGAACCAGGACAGTACTATGGCTACACCTTC
CSASEPGQYYGYTF
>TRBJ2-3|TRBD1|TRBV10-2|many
TGCGCCAGCAGTGAAGGGACAGGCACAGATACGCAGTATTTT
CASSEGTGTDTQYF
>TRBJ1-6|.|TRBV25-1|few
TGTGCCAGCAGATCGGACGGCAAGAATTCACCCCTCCACTTT
CASRSDGKNSPLHF
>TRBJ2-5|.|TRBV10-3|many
TGTGCCATCAGTGAGTCGTTGGGCATAGCACCTGGGACCCAGTACTTC
CAISESLGIAPGTQYF
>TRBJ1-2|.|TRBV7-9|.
TGTGCCAGCAGCTCAGGGCCCTATGGCTACACCTTC
CASSSGPYGYTF
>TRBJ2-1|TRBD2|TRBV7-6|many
TGTGCCAGCAGCTTAGCCCCGGGACTAGCGGGGAATGAGCAGTTCTTC
CASSLAPGLAGNEQFF
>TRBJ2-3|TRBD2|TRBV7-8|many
TGTGCCAGCAGCTTAGTACTAGCGGGGGGGCTCAGTGATACGCAGTATTTT
CASSLVLAGGLSDTQYF
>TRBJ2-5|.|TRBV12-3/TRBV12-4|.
TGTGCCAGCAGTTCCCTGTTTTCAGAAGAGACCCAGTACTTC
CASSSLFSEETQYF
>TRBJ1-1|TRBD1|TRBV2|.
TGTGCCAGCAGTGGACAGGGGGTTTCTGAAGCTTTCTTT
CASSGQGVSEAFF
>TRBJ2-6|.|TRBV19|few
TGTGCCACCTTCAAGGGGACATGGTCTGGGGCCAACGTCCTGACTTTC
CATFKGTWSGANVLTF
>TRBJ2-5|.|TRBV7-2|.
TGTGCCAGCAGTGGACGGGCTAGCCGACAAGAGACCCAGTACTTC
CASSGRASRQETQYF
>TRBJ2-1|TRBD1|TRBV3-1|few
TGTGCCAGCAGTTTGGGGGCGAGGGGGCCGTCGTACAATGAGCAGTTCTTC
CASSLGARGPSYNEQFF
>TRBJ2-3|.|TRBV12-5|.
TGTGCTAGTGGTTTGGACAGGACCATCACAGATACGCAGTATTTT
CASGLDRTITDTQYF
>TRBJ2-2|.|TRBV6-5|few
TGTGCCAGCAGTTACGAGTGGGGGGGCCGAGACGGGGAGCTGTTTTTT
CASSYEWGGRDGELFF
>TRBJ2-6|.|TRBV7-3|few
TGTGCCAGCAGCTTAAGGCCGGTAGCCGGGGCCAACGTCCTGACTTTC
CASSLRPVAGANVLTF
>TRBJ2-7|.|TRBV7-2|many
TGTGCCAGCAGCTTTAGGGGGGGGTACGAGCAGTACTTC
CASSFRGGYEQYF
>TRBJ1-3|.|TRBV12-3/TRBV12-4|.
TGTGCCAGCAGCCTTCGCCGGGGGCAGTTAGCCTCTGGAAACACCATATATTTT
CASSLRRGQLASGNTIYF
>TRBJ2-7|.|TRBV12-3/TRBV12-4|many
TGTGCCAGCAGTTTAGGGGTCACCGGGGAGCAGTACTTC
CASSLGVTGEQYF
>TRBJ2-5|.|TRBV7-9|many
TGTGCCAGCAGCTTTGCGACAGAGCAAGAGACCCAGTACTTC
CASSFATEQETQYF
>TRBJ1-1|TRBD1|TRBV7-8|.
TGTGCCAGCAGCCAAAGTTGGGGGACAGGGGGCACTGAAGCTTTCTTT
CASSQSWGTGGTEAFF
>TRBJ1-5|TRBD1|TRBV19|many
TGTGCCAGTAGTAAGGACAGGGGGATCGGGGATAGCAATCAGCCCCAGCATTTT
CASSKDRGIGDSNQPQHF
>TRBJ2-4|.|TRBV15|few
TGTGCCACCAGCACCCCGGGGCCCGTACGGTACTTC
CATSTPGPVRYF
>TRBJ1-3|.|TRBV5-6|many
TGTGCCAGCAGCTTGGGGTCCTCCTCTGGAAACACCATATATTTT
CASSLGSSSGNTIYF
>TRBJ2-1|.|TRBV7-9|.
TGTGCCAGCAGCTTAACAGGCAGGACCCCATACAATGAGCAGTTCTTC
CASSLTGRTPYNEQFF
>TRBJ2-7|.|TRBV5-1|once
TGCGCCAGCAGCACCGCTACGAACTACGAGCAGTACTTC
CASSTATNYEQYF
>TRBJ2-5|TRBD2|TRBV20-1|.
TGCAGTGCTATCAAGGGGACTAGCGGGCCCCAAGAGACCCAGTACTTC
CSAIKGTSGPQETQYF
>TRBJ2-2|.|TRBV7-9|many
TGTGCCAGCAGCTTAACGGGGGTCCGCGGGGAGCTGTTTTTT
CASSLTGVRGELFF
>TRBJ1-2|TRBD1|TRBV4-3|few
TGCGCCAGCAGCTCCTCCGACAGGGGCATCTATGGCTACACCTTC
CASSSSDRGIYGYTF
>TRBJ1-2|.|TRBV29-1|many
TGCAGCGTTGAGCCCCCCGGGTCCTATGGCTACACCTTC
CSVEPPGSYGYTF
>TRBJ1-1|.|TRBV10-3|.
TGTGCCATCAGTGAGTCGATTCAAGAGAACACTGAAGCTTTCTTT
CAISESIQENTEAFF